These 32 T cell receptor beta chains share one sample of origin, sequenced in a study of T cells in Graves' hyperthyroidism and ophthalmopathy. RNA transcripts yielded amplified TCR beta CDR3 regions. The TCR CDR3 was amplified in a first-round RT-PCR using the HTBI primer set. TCRdb reprocessed the multiplex PCR reads via MiXCR and lists one record per CDR3 protein. The table has approximately 870,000 distinct CDR3 sequences, over 35% seen once; the top ten hold around 10%. The source material was blood. The origin of the receptors is a man between 18 and 35 years old with Graves' hyperthyroidism.

This clonotype showed up just a few times. The chain recombines TRBV10-3 with TRBJ1-2; D is unclear. From germline, CDR1 is ENHRY and CDR2 SYGVKD. This CDR3 spans 15 amino acids. Trimming pared 10 bases from V and 3 bases from J, leaving 21 bases between. This chain's CDR3 is CASGHDWALDYGYTF. CDR3 nucleotide sequence: TGTGCCAGCGGCCATGACTGGGCCTTGGACTATGGCTACACCTTC.

This clonotype was observed many times. The J gene is TRBJ2-7, the V gene TRBV29-1; D possibly corresponds to TRBD1 (6 bases). V lost 0 bases, J lost 2 bases, and 11 bases lay in between. This CDR3 contains 14 residues. CDR1 is SQVTM, CDR2 ANQGSEA, per germline. The CDR3 is CSVEEAQGTYEQYF. In nucleotides, the CDR3 is TGCAGCGTTGAAGAAGCACAGGGTACCTACGAGCAGTACTTC.

The table lists this clonotype with a count of one. V usage is TRBV10-3 and J usage is TRBJ1-5; D unclear. The CDR3 is 14 residues long. Per germline, CDR1 ENHRY and CDR2 SYGVKD. V was clipped by 4 bases and J by 8 bases, with 15 bases between them. The DNA for the CDR3 is TGTGCCATCAGTGCCCAGAAGGCCGGGGAGCCCCAGCATTTT. It codes for CAISAQKAGEPQHF.

This clonotype was recorded at least ten times. V usage is TRBV20-1 and J usage is TRBJ1-5, with D unresolved. The CDR3 has 12 residues. The V end lost 3 bases, the J end lost 5 bases, and 8 bases lay between the germline ends. Germline V gene sequence: CDR1 DFQATT, CDR2 SNEGSKA (reference sequence). In nucleotides, the CDR3 is TGCAGTGCTAGGAACAGTTATCAGCCCCAGCATTTT. Its translation: CSARNSYQPQHF.

This clonotype was seen only once. The chain recombines TRBV6-5 with TRBJ1-1, with TRBD1 identical over 7 bases. Germline CDR1 MNHEY, CDR2 SVGAGI. Trimming took 6 bases from V and 4 from J; bases not matched to a gene: 5. The CDR3 is made up of 13 amino acids. CDR3 coding DNA: TGTGCCAGCAGGTCCTCAGGGGGCACTGAAGCTTTCTTT. Protein: CASRSSGGTEAFF.

This clonotype was counted only a few times. This rearrangement joins TRBV6-1 to TRBJ2-7; TRBD2 agrees at 9 bases. Germline V gene sequence: CDR1 MNHNS, CDR2 SASEGT. V was clipped by 6 bases and J by 2 bases; unmatched bases: 8. The CDR3 sequence is 15 residues long. The CDR3 DNA reads as TGTGCCAGCAGCCAAGGACTAGCGACTACCTACGAGCAGTACTTC. This codes for CASSQGLATTYEQYF.

This clonotype was seen once. The chain is built from TRBV11-2 and TRBJ2-5; D remains ambiguous. The CDR3 sequence is 15 residues long. Germline CDR1 reads SGHAT; CDR2 reads FQNNGV. Trimming pared 5 bases from V and 5 bases from J, leaving 18 bases between. CDR3 bases: TGTGCCAGCAGCCCACCTTACTCCTTGGGGGAGACCCAGTACTTC. Translation: CASSPPYSLGETQYF. The full variable domain, completed using reference TRBV11-2 and TRBJ2-5, is EAGVAQSPRYKIIEKRQSVAFWCNPISGHATLYWYQQILGQGPKLLIQFQNNGVVDDSQLPKDRFSAERLKGVDSTLKIQPAKLEDSAVYLCASSPPYSLGETQYFGPGTRLLVL.

The chain joins TRBV10-3 to TRBJ2-2; TRBD2 aligns across 16 bases. V was pared by 4 bases and J by 4 bases, with 3 bases of the junction left unmatched. The CDR3 consists of 17 residues. Germline V gives CDR1 ENHRY, CDR2 SYGVKD. CDR3 sequence reads: CAISAGTSGRGTGELFF. The CDR3 DNA sequence: TGTGCCATCAGTGCCGGGACTAGCGGGAGGGGCACCGGGGAGCTGTTTTTT.

This clonotype was counted between two and nine times. This chain uses TRBV7-8 with TRBJ1-5; tentative D call: TRBD1 (6 bases). V was pared by 11 bases and J by 2 bases, with 13 bases between. Germline V gene lookup returns CDR1 SGHVS and CDR2 FQNEAQ. This CDR3 has 13 amino acids. CDR3 in amino acids: CAWTAGGNQPQHF. The CDR3 nucleotides read TGTGCCTGGACGGCAGGGGGCAATCAGCCCCAGCATTTT.

This CDR3 reads CASSLEGEWYGYTF. CDR3 coding DNA: TGTGCCAGCAGCTTAGAGGGAGAGTGGTATGGCTACACCTTC. The chain uses TRBV7-2 and TRBJ1-2; D gene ambiguous. The germline V and J ends were trimmed by 1 base and 5 bases, with 11 bases remaining between them. CDR3 length equals 14 residues. Germline-derived CDR1 and CDR2 are SGHTA and FQGNSA.

This clonotype was observed a single time. The chain recombines TRBV10-3 with TRBJ1-6; TRBD1 matches at 7 bases. The germline V gene encodes CDR1 ENHRY and CDR2 SYGVKD. J gave up 6 bases and V 0 bases, and 2 bases lay outside the gene matches. This CDR3 region has 15 residues. CDR3 amino acids: CAISESGTVNSPLHF. The CDR3 DNA is TGTGCCATCAGTGAGTCCGGGACAGTTAATTCACCCCTCCACTTT.

About this clonotype itself: A read error may produce the germline difference seen at one junction end. The CDR3 loop reads CASSAPRQGTLTYEQYF. CDR3 sequence (DNA): TGTGCTAGCAGTGCTCCGAGACAGGGTACTCTAACCTACGAGCAGTACTTC. This chain joins TRBV2 and TRBJ2-7; 7 positions agree with TRBD1. This CDR3 contains 17 residues. Looked up from germline, CDR1 is SNHLY and CDR2 is FYNNEI.

This clonotype was recorded many times. This chain connects TRBV9 to TRBJ1-1; possibly TRBD1 for D (6 bases). V was shortened by 4 bases and J by 8 bases, with 18 bases between the two germline ends. Germline CDR1 reads SGDLS; CDR2 reads YYNGEE. The CDR3 runs to 14 residues. The CDR3 here is CASSSSAADREAFF. The CDR3 DNA reads TGTGCCAGCAGCTCATCAGCAGCCGACAGGGAAGCTTTCTTT.

The chain carries TRBV12-3 or TRBV12-4 and TRBJ2-2; D gene unclear. Trimming removed 6 bases at V and 6 bases at J, with 11 bases between. This CDR3 has 13 residues. CDR3 nucleotide sequence: TGTGCCAGCAGAGAGACGGGTCCCGGGGAGCTGTTTTTT. Translated, it gives CASRETGPGELFF.

For this clonotype: This may arise from a read error, as a much more abundant clone is one base away. The CDR3 sequence: CASSRGSRNGYTF. CDR3 coding DNA: TGCGCCAGCAGTCGGGGCAGTAGAAATGGCTACACCTTC. V is TRBV5-1 and J is TRBJ1-2, with D possibly matching TRBD1 (5 bases). CDR1 SGHRS and CDR2 YFSETQ come from the germline V gene. This CDR3 has 13 residues. Trimming pared 5 bases from V and 6 bases from J, leaving 14 bases between.

This clonotype was counted many times. The J gene is TRBJ2-7, the V gene TRBV2; the D is unclear. Trimming removed 2 bases from V and 3 bases from J, with 2 bases in between. CDR3 length: 11 residues. Germline-derived CDR1 and CDR2 are SNHLY and FYNNEI. The CDR3 loop reads CASSEIYEQYF. CDR3 sequence (DNA): TGTGCCAGCAGTGAAATCTACGAGCAGTACTTC.

This chain links TRBV5-1 with TRBJ2-7; D perhaps matches TRBD2 (6 bases). V was cut by 0 bases and J by 5 bases, with 12 bases left in between. The CDR3 sequence is 14 residues long. In germline, CDR1 is SGHRS, CDR2 YFSETQ. The CDR3 is CASSLASSVNEQYF. In DNA, the CDR3 is TGCGCCAGCAGCTTGGCCTCTAGCGTAAACGAGCAGTACTTC.

The chain carries TRBV14 and TRBJ1-1; maybe TRBD1 (6 bases). CDR3 size: 14 residues. The germline V gene has CDR1 SGHDN and CDR2 FVKESK. The V and J ends lost 5 bases and 5 bases respectively, with 15 bases between them. The CDR3 protein is CASSAQGWETEAFF. The CDR3 coding sequence is TGTGCCAGCAGCGCACAGGGATGGGAAACTGAAGCTTTCTTT.

This clonotype was seen at least ten times. This chain links TRBV20-1 with TRBJ1-2; 8 positions agree with TRBD1. Germline V gene data show CDR1 as DFQATT and CDR2 as SNEGSKA (reference sequence). Trimming at V came to 6 bases and at J to 3 bases, leaving 9 bases not matched to a gene. CDR3 length: 14 amino acids. In nucleotides, the CDR3 is TGCAGTGCCTCTGGACAGGGCGAGGACTATGGCTACACCTTC. This sequence encodes CSASGQGEDYGYTF.

The V gene is TRBV10-3, the J gene TRBJ1-1; TRBD1 matches at 7 bases. The CDR3 is 12 amino acids. Trimming at V came to 7 bases and at J to 7 bases, leaving 6 bases not matched to a gene. Germline lookup yields CDR1 ENHRY and CDR2 SYGVKD. CDR3 sequence (DNA): TGTGCCATCACAGGACAGGATTTTGAAGCTTTCTTT. This translates into CAITGQDFEAFF.

This clonotype has more than one count but fewer than ten. Here the CDR3 reads CASSLPQSYGYTF. Written as DNA, the CDR3 is TGTGCCAGCAGTCTGCCACAGAGCTATGGCTACACCTTC. The chain uses TRBV28 and TRBJ1-2, with D uncertain. Germline lookup yields CDR1 MDHEN and CDR2 SYDVKM. Trimming shortened V by 5 bases and J by 4 bases, and 11 bases separated the two germline ends. The CDR3 consists of 13 residues.

This clonotype was found many times. V is TRBV29-1 and J is TRBJ2-5; the D is unclear. Germline CDR1 and CDR2: SQVTM and ANQGSEA. With 4 bases removed from V and 2 bases from J, the gap between germline ends came to 14 bases. The CDR3 is 14 amino acids. The CDR3 region is CSVGALTRQETQYF. CDR3 bases: TGCAGCGTTGGAGCCCTCACGAGACAAGAGACCCAGTACTTC.

In DNA form, the CDR3 reads TGTGCCAGTAGTATATGGTCGTGGACTAGCAACACCGGGGAGCTGTTTTTT. Protein: CASSIWSWTSNTGELFF. This chain joins TRBV19 and TRBJ2-2; the match to TRBD2 covers 8 bases. The germline gives CDR1 LNHDA, CDR2 SQIVND (reference sequence). The V segment lost 2 bases and the J segment 2 bases; nucleotides outside the gene matches: 7. CDR3 length: 17 residues.

Regarding this clonotype: Relative to the germline gene, one junction end is altered; a read error may explain this. This chain uses TRBV29-1 with TRBJ2-5, with 11 bases fitting TRBD2. Germline V CDR1 and CDR2: SQVTM, ANQGSEA. The CDR3 runs to 17 residues. This CDR3 is CSVEDMGLAEYQGTQYF. DNA of the CDR3: TGCAGCGTTGAAGACATGGGACTAGCGGAGTACCAAGGGACCCAGTACTTC.

This clonotype was picked up many times. The chain joins TRBV20-1 to TRBJ1-1; 7 nucleotides agree with TRBD1. V shed 0 bases and J 2 bases; nucleotides not matched to a gene: 3. The CDR3 spans 14 residues. The germline V gene has CDR1 DFQATT and CDR2 SNEGSKA (reference sequence). The CDR3 DNA reads as TGCAGTGCTAGAGATGGGACAGCAAACACTGAAGCTTTCTTT. Protein: CSARDGTANTEAFF.

This clonotype was recorded many times. V is TRBV10-3 and J is TRBJ1-1; D remains ambiguous. V was cut by 6 bases and J by 3 bases, with 14 bases left in between. CDR1 is ENHRY and CDR2 is SYGVKD in the germline V gene. The CDR3 has 14 amino acids. Written as DNA, the CDR3 is TGTGCCATCAGCTCCGGGCAGGCCTACACTGAAGCTTTCTTT. It is translated as CAISSGQAYTEAFF.

The rearrangement links TRBV20-1 to TRBJ1-2; D is uncertain. Germline lookup yields CDR1 DFQATT and CDR2 SNEGSKA (reference sequence). This CDR3 contains 12 residues. V dropped 3 bases and J dropped 4 bases, with 9 bases sitting between them. The CDR3, as DNA: TGCAGTGCTAGGGTGTCAGCCTATGGCTACACCTTC. Protein: CSARVSAYGYTF.

Regarding this clonotype: The DNA is left out, because the CDR3 cannot be placed on it with certainty; the CDR3 is given as TCRdb lists it. The chain uses TRBV5-1 and TRBJ2-2. The CDR3 is 15 residues long, counting both termini. CDR1 is SGHRS, CDR2 YFSETQ, per germline. The CDR3 loop reads CASSLEGLEPGSCFF.

V and J are TRBV12-3 or TRBV12-4 and TRBJ1-2; D is possibly TRBD1 (6 bases). The CDR3 is made up of 14 amino acids. Trimming pared 3 bases from V and 6 bases from J, leaving 14 bases between. CDR3 bases: TGTGCCAGCAGTTTCGGGCAGGGGTTGGATGGCTACACCTTC. This translates into CASSFGQGLDGYTF.

V is TRBV15 and J is TRBJ2-2, with TRBD2 matching 7 bases. Losses at the gene ends were 3 bases for V and 4 bases for J; bases not matched to a gene: 5. The CDR3 covers 15 residues. Per the germline V gene, CDR1 is LNHNV and CDR2 is YYDKDF (reference sequence). CDR3 region: CATSSDSGGTGELFF. DNA for the CDR3: TGTGCCACCAGCAGCGATTCGGGGGGCACCGGGGAGCTGTTTTTT.

The chain couples TRBV3-1 to TRBJ2-7, with D possibly TRBD2 on 6 matching bases. V was pared by 0 bases and J by 7 bases, with 10 bases between. The germline gives CDR1 LGHDT, CDR2 YNNKEL (reference sequence). The CDR3 is 13 residues long. CDR3 nucleotide sequence: TGTGCCAGCAGCCAAGATGGGGCGGGGGAGCAGTACTTC. Translated, it gives CASSQDGAGEQYF.

The V and J genes are TRBV12-3 or TRBV12-4 and TRBJ1-3; tentatively, D is TRBD1 (5 bases). Trimming stripped 3 bases from V and 0 bases from J, with 15 bases between. The CDR3 covers 17 residues. The CDR3 DNA reads as TGTGCCAGCAGTTTCGGGGGGGGTCCTTTCTCTGGAAACACCATATATTTT. This gives the protein CASSFGGGPFSGNTIYF.